This TCR beta chain was sequenced in a study of shared clonotypes between healthy human individuals. Deep was the level used in running the assay. TCRdb's table, derived via immunoSEQ multiplex PCR, lists solely in-frame clones and lacks some. The repertoire holds around 500,000 clones, with 78% as singletons. CDR3 length equals 14 residues. V was clipped by 3 bases and J by 5 bases; unmatched bases: 6. CDR1 is MGHRA, CDR2 YSYEKL, per germline. This clonotype was sampled from a woman aged 40 to 50 in good health. Some clones in this sample may be carry-over from other donors' samples. V and J are TRBV4-1 and TRBJ2-5, with 7 bases aligning to TRBD1. The specimen sequenced was PBMCs. The CDR3 protein is CASSQTGMRETQYF. DNA for the CDR3: TGCGCCAGCAGCCAGACAGGGATGCGGGAGACCCAGTACTTC.